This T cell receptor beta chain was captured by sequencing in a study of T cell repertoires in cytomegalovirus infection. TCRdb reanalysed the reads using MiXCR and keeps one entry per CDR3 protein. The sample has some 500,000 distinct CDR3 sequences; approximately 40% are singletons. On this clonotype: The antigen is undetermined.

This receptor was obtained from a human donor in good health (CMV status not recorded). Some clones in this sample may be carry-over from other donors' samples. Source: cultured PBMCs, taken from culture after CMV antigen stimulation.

CDR3: CAISEQLGGNSPLHF. The CDR3 coding sequence is TGTGCCATCAGTGAGCAACTAGGGGGGAATTCACCCCTCCACTTT. This sequence joins TRBV10-3 and TRBJ1-6; weak D call: TRBD1 (6 bases). Per the germline V gene, CDR1 is ENHRY and CDR2 is SYGVKD. The V end was cut by 2 bases, the J end by 7 bases, with 12 bases between. The CDR3 totals 15 residues.